The clone carrying this T cell receptor (beta chain) has more than one count but fewer than ten. What it recognizes is unknown. This entry belongs to a study of T-cell memory formation after mild COVID-19. Whole-study context: TCR clusters largely stayed donor specific.

Study-wide results and caveats: The appearance of some responding clones in pre-infection memory suggested that cross-reactive memory joined. A balance of CD4 and CD8 characterized clones contracting day 15 to 85, whereas later expanders leaned CD4+.

cDNA libraries for TCR alpha and TCR beta, carrying sample barcodes and UMIs, came from 5'RACE with constant-segment primers. TCRdb itself ran the 5' RACE reads through MiXCR, one entry per CDR3 protein. The profile shows 550,000 to 700,000 distinct CDR3 sequences, more than 15% of them singletons. This CDR3 comprises 14 residues. CDR1 KGHDR and CDR2 SFDVKD come from the germline V gene. The V end lost 3 bases, the J end lost 2 bases, and 9 bases lay between the germline ends. This receptor was obtained from an adult woman who had mild COVID-19 (a few samples of this study predate the infection). Cell type and time point are not known. The sequenced material came from PBMCs or a T cell subset sorted from them (not recorded which). V gene TRBV24-1 combines with J gene TRBJ1-2; D not resolved. In DNA form, the CDR3 reads TGTGCCACCAGTGATCCCGACAAGAACTATGGCTACACCTTC. Translation gives CATSDPDKNYGYTF.